A single sample is the source of the 9 T cell receptor beta chains below, sequenced in a study of T cell responses to AZD1222 COVID-19 vaccine. The table came from immunoSEQ multiplex PCR; TCRdb's copy has only in-frame clones and leaves some out. The sample consists of about 190,000 clones, approximately 91% of them appearing once. The sample in question was peripheral blood, obtained on day 0 of AZD1222 vaccination. The receptor set was obtained from an adult in good health.

The chain combines TRBV7-3 with TRBJ1-5; a weak D match, TRBD1 (5 bases). V was pared by 3 bases and J by 2 bases, with 8 bases between. The CDR3 runs to 14 residues. Per germline, CDR1 SGHTA and CDR2 FQGTGA. For the CDR3, the DNA is TGTGCCAGCAGCTTGCAGGGTGGCAATCAGCCCCAGCATTTT. It translates to CASSLQGGNQPQHF.

A single count supports this clone. J is TRBJ2-1 and V is TRBV2; D gene uncertain. This CDR3 contains 12 residues. V was trimmed by 3 bases and J by 7 bases, leaving 7 bases between them. Germline V gene lookup returns CDR1 SNHLY and CDR2 FYNNEI. The chain's CDR3 is CASSDDLNEQFF. In nucleotides, the CDR3 is TGTGCCAGCAGTGACGACTTAAATGAGCAGTTCTTC.

The genes are TRBV7-8 and TRBJ1-5; no clear D gene. The V and J ends lost 1 base and 0 bases respectively, with 7 bases between them. This CDR3 has 15 residues. The germline V gene encodes CDR1 SGHVS and CDR2 FQNEAQ. The CDR3 coding sequence is TGTGCCAGCAGCTTAGTAGCGGATAGCAATCAGCCCCAGCATTTT. Translated, it gives CASSLVADSNQPQHF.

CDR3 residues: CASSLGTSNIVGTPTFYEQYF. Written as DNA, the CDR3 is TGCGCCAGCAGCTTGGGCACCAGCAACATTGTGGGGACACCCACCTTTTACGAGCAGTACTTC. The chain uses TRBV5-1 and TRBJ2-7; tentative D call: TRBD1 (6 bases). In germline, CDR1 is SGHRS, CDR2 YFSETQ. V lost 0 bases and J lost 4, with 32 bases in between. The CDR3 extends over 21 amino acids. The complete variable domain, with remaining parts taken from reference TRBV5-1 and TRBJ2-7, reads KAGVTQTPRYLIKTRGQQVTLSCSPISGHRSVSWYQQTPGQGLQFLFEYFSETQRNKGNFPGRFSGRQFSNSRSEMNVSTLELGDSALYLCASSLGTSNIVGTPTFYEQYFGPGTRLTVT.

The chain uses TRBV4-3 and TRBJ2-1; the match to TRBD2 covers 11 bases. The CDR3 loop spans 18 amino acids. With V trimmed by 0 bases and J by 4 bases, 8 bases remained unmatched. Germline-derived CDR1 and CDR2 are LGHNA and YSLEER. In nucleotides, the CDR3 is TGCGCCAGCAGCCAAGATCCCCTACTAGCGGGGGAATACAATGAGCAGTTCTTC. Translating gives CASSQDPLLAGEYNEQFF.

The chain couples TRBV7-2 to TRBJ2-7, with 14 bases that match TRBD2. The CDR3 is made up of 16 amino acids. The junction had 6 bases not matched to a gene; V was cut back by 5 bases and J by 3 bases. The germline gives CDR1 SGHTA, CDR2 FQGNSA. The CDR3 loop reads CASSPGLAGGYYEQYF. CDR3 DNA: TGTGCCAGCAGCCCAGGACTAGCGGGGGGTTACTACGAGCAGTACTTC.

The gene calls are TRBV19 and TRBJ1-1; D is perhaps TRBD1 (5 bases). Looked up from germline, CDR1 is LNHDA and CDR2 is SQIVND (reference sequence). There are 16 residues in the CDR3. V lost 1 base, J lost 0 bases, and 12 bases lay in between. CDR3 bases: TGTGCCAGTAGTATAGCGACGGCGGGACTGAACACTGAAGCTTTCTTT. Translation: CASSIATAGLNTEAFF. Full variable domain (outside the CDR3, taken from reference TRBV19 and TRBJ1-1): DGGITQSPKYLFRKEGQNVTLSCEQNLNHDAMYWYRQDPGQGLRLIYYSQIVNDFQKGDIAEGYSVSREKKESFPLTVTSAQKNPTAFYLCASSIATAGLNTEAFFGQGTRLTVV.

The chain uses TRBV5-4 and TRBJ1-4; D ambiguous. CDR1 and CDR2 from the germline V gene are SGHNT and YYREEE (reference sequence). The CDR3 runs 14 residues. This chain's CDR3 is CAASVEPTNEKLFF. CDR3 nucleotides: TGTGCAGCATCCGTGGAGCCAACTAATGAAAAACTGTTTTTT.

This chain connects TRBV27 to TRBJ2-7, with a possible D match to TRBD1 (6 bases). The CDR3 extends over 15 amino acids. Per the germline V gene, CDR1 is MNHEY and CDR2 is SMNVEV (reference sequence). The V end was cut by 5 bases, the J end by 2 bases, with 16 bases between. CDR3 coding DNA: TGTGCCAGCAGTGGCCGACAGGATTTAGCCTACGAGCAGTACTTC. This codes for CASSGRQDLAYEQYF.